The sequence of this TCR beta chain was determined in a study of blood T cells in healthy people across ages. Together with a sample-barcoded 5' primer, a J-beta primer mix was included in a second PCR lasting about 6 to 12 cycles. TCRdb reprocessed the 5' RACE reads with MiXCR, giving one entry per CDR3 protein. The sample has roughly 500,000 distinct CDR3 sequences, approximately 25% seen once. The CDR3 totals 15 residues. With V trimmed by 2 bases and J by 5 bases, 6 bases remained unmatched. The same sample was also used in a study of T cells of mothers and their children. That source adds: Both sample barcodes and 2-4 random nucleotides came from the M1S primer of the second PCR. Slightly higher overlap, not significant, was seen in related mother-child pairs than in unrelated pairs.

The V call is TRBV12-3 or TRBV12-4, the J call TRBJ2-3, with 8 bases fitting TRBD2. The sequence was collected from a boy under 18 in good health. The sample consisted of blood. The DNA for the CDR3 is TGTGCCAGCAGTTTACTCGGGGGGGGTGGAGATACGCAGTATTTT. Its translation is CASSLLGGGGDTQYF.